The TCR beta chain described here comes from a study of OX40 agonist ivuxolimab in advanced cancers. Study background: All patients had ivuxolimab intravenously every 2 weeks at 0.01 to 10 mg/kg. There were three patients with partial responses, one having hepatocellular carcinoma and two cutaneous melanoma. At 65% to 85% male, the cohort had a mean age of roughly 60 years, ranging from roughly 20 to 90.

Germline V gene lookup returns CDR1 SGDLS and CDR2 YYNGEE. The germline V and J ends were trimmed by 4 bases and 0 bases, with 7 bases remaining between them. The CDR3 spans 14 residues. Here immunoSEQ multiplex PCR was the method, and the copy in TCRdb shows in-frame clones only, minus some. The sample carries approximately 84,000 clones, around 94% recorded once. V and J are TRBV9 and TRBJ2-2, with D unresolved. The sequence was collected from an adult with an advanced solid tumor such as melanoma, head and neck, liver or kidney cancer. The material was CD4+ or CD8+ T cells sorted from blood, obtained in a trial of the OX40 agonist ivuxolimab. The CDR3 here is CASSTYPNTGELFF. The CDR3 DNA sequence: TGTGCCAGCAGCACCTACCCGAACACCGGGGAGCTGTTTTTT.